A selection of T cell receptor beta chains follows, all from one sample in a study of control samples from healthy donors and cancer patients. The protocol was immunoSEQ multiplex PCR, while the TCRdb copy is restricted to in-frame clones and leaves out a portion. The sample lists 110,000 or so clones; roughly 90% were seen once. Sample: blood. The source is a woman aged 45-60 years in good health. CDR3s include the opening cysteine and the closing phenylalanine or tryptophan. Fields, in order: clone size, J gene, V gene, D gene, CDR3 DNA, CDR3 protein. The D gene is left open where the match is weak. Not all rows give a size; the values are once, few, many and, for expanded clones, a class.

size: -
J: TRBJ2-1
V: TRBV12-3/TRBV12-4
D: TRBD2
DNA: TGTGCCACCGGGACTAGGCGTGATGAGCAGTTCTTC
CDR3: CATGTRRDEQFF

size: few
J: TRBJ2-1
V: TRBV14
D: -
DNA: TGTGCCAGCAGCCTTTTAGGGACCGAGCAGTTCTTC
CDR3: CASSLLGTEQFF

size: -
J: TRBJ2-2
V: TRBV9
D: -
DNA: TGTGCCAGCAGCGTAGGCAGGGAAGACACCGGGGAGCTGTTTTTT
CDR3: CASSVGREDTGELFF

size: -
J: TRBJ2-2
V: TRBV24-1
D: -
DNA: TGTGCCACCAGTGACCTGGGGACCGGGGAGCTGTTTTTT
CDR3: CATSDLGTGELFF

size: once
J: TRBJ1-3
V: TRBV7-9
D: -
DNA: TGTGCCAGCAGCTTATCAGGCGGCTCTGGAAACACCATATATTTT
CDR3: CASSLSGGSGNTIYF

size: once
J: TRBJ2-1
V: TRBV9
D: TRBD1
DNA: TGTGCCAGCAGCGTGGGACAGGGCTTTAGGGAGCAGTTCTTC
CDR3: CASSVGQGFREQFF

size: -
J: TRBJ2-2
V: TRBV30
D: TRBD2
DNA: TGTGCCTGGAGGGGTGGACTAGCGGGGGGCCAGATTAACACCGGGGAGCTGTTTTTT
CDR3: CAWRGGLAGGQINTGELFF

size: -
J: TRBJ2-3
V: TRBV5-6
D: TRBD2
DNA: TGTGCCAGCAGCGACCCTAGCGGGAGGACAGATACGCAGTATTTT
CDR3: CASSDPSGRTDTQYF

size: -
J: TRBJ2-4
V: TRBV14
D: TRBD2
DNA: TGTGCCAGCAGCTCCGGACTAGTGGGTAAAAACATTCAGTACTTC
CDR3: CASSSGLVGKNIQYF

size: -
J: TRBJ1-1
V: TRBV5-1
D: -
DNA: TGCGCCAGCAGCTTGATGGGGGAGCGGACTGAAGCTTTCTTT
CDR3: CASSLMGERTEAFF

size: -
J: TRBJ2-7
V: TRBV7-9
D: TRBD2
DNA: TGTGCCAGCAGCTTAGAGGGAGGGGTACCGCTCTCGGAGCAGTACTTC
CDR3: CASSLEGGVPLSEQYF

size: -
J: TRBJ1-6
V: TRBV20-1
D: -
DNA: TGCAGTGCTAGTACAGGGACCCCCCTCCACTTT
CDR3: CSASTGTPLHF

size: -
J: TRBJ2-2
V: TRBV5-1
D: TRBD2
DNA: TGCGCCAGCAGCCCGGGAGGGCCAAACACCGGGGAGCTGTTTTTT
CDR3: CASSPGGPNTGELFF

size: few
J: TRBJ2-7
V: TRBV7-8
D: -
DNA: TGTGCCAGCAGCTTAAGGGGTCAGTCATCCTCCTACGAGCAGTACTTC
CDR3: CASSLRGQSSSYEQYF

size: -
J: TRBJ1-1
V: TRBV6-6
D: -
DNA: TGTGCCAGCAGCTGGGAAACTGAAGCTTTCTTT
CDR3: CASSWETEAFF

size: -
J: TRBJ1-4
V: TRBV10-1
D: -
DNA: TGCGCCAGCAGTGACCCAACGGACAGTAATGAAAAACTGTTTTTT
CDR3: CASSDPTDSNEKLFF

size: -
J: TRBJ1-2
V: TRBV6-5
D: -
DNA: TGTGCCAGCAGTTCTTGGGACAACGTCTATGGCTACACCTTC
CDR3: CASSSWDNVYGYTF

size: -
J: TRBJ1-5
V: TRBV4-1
D: -
DNA: TGCGCCAGCAGCCCAGGTTGGCTCCTAAGTCCAGAGTACAATCAGCCCCAGCATTTT
CDR3: CASSPGWLLSPEYNQPQHF

size: -
J: TRBJ2-1
V: TRBV3-1/TRBV3-2
D: -
DNA: TGTGCCAGCAGCCGAGCCACTTCACCCTCCTACAATGAGCAGTTCTTC
CDR3: CASSRATSPSYNEQFF

size: -
J: TRBJ1-5
V: TRBV9
D: TRBD1
DNA: TGTGCCAGCAGCGTCGGGACAGGCAATCAGCCCCAGCATTTT
CDR3: CASSVGTGNQPQHF

size: -
J: TRBJ2-6
V: TRBV7-6
D: -
DNA: TGTGCCAGCAGCTTACATGCCCAGCTCACCTCTGGGGCCAACGTCCTGACTTTC
CDR3: CASSLHAQLTSGANVLTF

size: -
J: TRBJ2-2
V: TRBV20-1
D: -
DNA: TGCAGTGCTAGTCCCCCGGCGGGGGAGCTGTTTTTT
CDR3: CSASPPAGELFF

size: -
J: TRBJ1-1
V: TRBV7-8
D: -
DNA: TGTGCCAGCAGCTTAGTACGATCCATGAACACTGAAGCTTTCTTT
CDR3: CASSLVRSMNTEAFF

size: -
J: TRBJ2-7
V: TRBV11-2
D: -
DNA: TGTGCCAGCAGCCGTCAGCGGCAGTATTACGAGCAGTACTTC
CDR3: CASSRQRQYYEQYF

size: -
J: TRBJ2-2
V: TRBV7-3
D: TRBD1
DNA: TGTGCCAGCAGCCGCCTCCCGGGACAGGGGGCGGTCGGGGAGCTGTTTTTT
CDR3: CASSRLPGQGAVGELFF

size: few
J: TRBJ2-1
V: TRBV7-3
D: TRBD2
DNA: TGTGCCAGCAGCTTAACGTTTAGCGGGGGGCCCCATGATGAGCAGTTCTTC
CDR3: CASSLTFSGGPHDEQFF

size: -
J: TRBJ2-1
V: TRBV30
D: -
DNA: TGTGCCTGGAGTTTTGGGGCTAGCCTCAATGAGCAGTTCTTC
CDR3: CAWSFGASLNEQFF

size: -
J: TRBJ2-4
V: TRBV18
D: TRBD2
DNA: TGTGCCAGCTCAGTCCTAAGCGGGACTGCCAAAAACATTCAGTACTTC
CDR3: CASSVLSGTAKNIQYF

size: few
J: TRBJ2-1
V: TRBV7-3
D: -
DNA: TGTGCCAGCAGCTACCAGCCGTTGAATGAGCAGTTCTTC
CDR3: CASSYQPLNEQFF

size: -
J: TRBJ1-5
V: TRBV6-5
D: -
DNA: TGTGCCAGCAGTTACAGGAGCAATCAGCCCCAGCATTTT
CDR3: CASSYRSNQPQHF

size: once
J: TRBJ2-3
V: TRBV5-1
D: TRBD2
DNA: TGCGCCAGCAGCTTGGCCATTGCGGGAGGAGCAGATACGCAGTATTTT
CDR3: CASSLAIAGGADTQYF

size: -
J: TRBJ2-7
V: TRBV6-6
D: TRBD2
DNA: TGTGCCAGCAGTCCCTCCCCCGGACTAGCCGTACCGCAGAAAACCTACGAGCAGTACTTC
CDR3: CASSPSPGLAVPQKTYEQYF

size: few
J: TRBJ2-5
V: TRBV5-4
D: -
DNA: TGTGCCAGCAGCTTAGGGAATTCTCAAGAGACCCAGTACTTC
CDR3: CASSLGNSQETQYF

size: -
J: TRBJ2-3
V: TRBV24-1
D: TRBD2
DNA: TGTGCCACCAGTGAAAGGACTAGCGGGAGAAGCACAGATACGCAGTATTTT
CDR3: CATSERTSGRSTDTQYF

size: -
J: TRBJ2-3
V: TRBV7-9
D: -
DNA: TGTGCCAGCAGCGCCGGAGCTAGCACAGATACGCAGTATTTT
CDR3: CASSAGASTDTQYF

size: -
J: TRBJ2-6
V: TRBV11-3
D: TRBD1
DNA: TGTGCCAGCAGCAATGACAGGGCCAGCTCTGGGGCCAACGTCCTGACTTTC
CDR3: CASSNDRASSGANVLTF

size: -
J: TRBJ2-3
V: TRBV7-2
D: -
DNA: TGTGCCAGCGCCCTTAGCGGAACCCCGGGAGATACGCAGTATTTT
CDR3: CASALSGTPGDTQYF

size: -
J: TRBJ1-1
V: TRBV29-1
D: TRBD1
DNA: TGCAGCGTCGTACAGGGGACCCGCGCTGAAGCTTTCTTT
CDR3: CSVVQGTRAEAFF

size: -
J: TRBJ1-4
V: TRBV5-1
D: TRBD1
DNA: TGCGCCAGCAGCTTGTCAGGGGGATTCGAAAAACTGTTTTTT
CDR3: CASSLSGGFEKLFF

size: -
J: TRBJ1-1
V: TRBV7-9
D: -
DNA: TGTGCCAGCAAGGGGCAGAACACTGAAGCTTTCTTT
CDR3: CASKGQNTEAFF

size: few
J: TRBJ2-2
V: TRBV19
D: -
DNA: TGTGCCAGTATCAGGACGGACGCCGGGGAGCTGTTTTTT
CDR3: CASIRTDAGELFF

size: -
J: TRBJ1-4
V: TRBV11-2
D: -
DNA: TGTGCCAGCAGTCTTAATGAAAAACTGTTTTTT
CDR3: CASSLNEKLFF

size: once
J: TRBJ2-5
V: TRBV9
D: TRBD2
DNA: TGTGCCAGCAGCGTAGATGCTAGCGGGAGATGGGAGACCCAGTACTTC
CDR3: CASSVDASGRWETQYF

size: -
J: TRBJ2-1
V: TRBV27
D: -
DNA: TGTGCCAGCAGCTGGGCCACTCCTAATGAGCAGTTCTTC
CDR3: CASSWATPNEQFF

size: once
J: TRBJ2-7
V: TRBV30
D: -
DNA: TGTGCCTGGAGGCGACCCGGGACTCCCTACGAGCAGTACTTC
CDR3: CAWRRPGTPYEQYF

size: few
J: TRBJ1-5
V: TRBV4-1
D: -
DNA: TGCGCCAGCAGCCAAGTAAGGTCAATGCAGCCCCAGCATTTT
CDR3: CASSQVRSMQPQHF

size: -
J: TRBJ2-7
V: TRBV29-1
D: -
DNA: TGCAGCGTCGGCCAACGGATCTCCTACGAGCAGTACTTC
CDR3: CSVGQRISYEQYF

size: -
J: TRBJ2-1
V: TRBV5-4
D: TRBD1
DNA: TGTGCCAGCAGCCTCTCCGGGACAGATGCCAATGAGCAGTTCTTC
CDR3: CASSLSGTDANEQFF

size: -
J: TRBJ1-2
V: TRBV7-9
D: TRBD1
DNA: TGTGCCAGCAGCGGGGAGACAGGGAAAGGCTACACCTTC
CDR3: CASSGETGKGYTF

size: -
J: TRBJ1-1
V: TRBV7-9
D: -
DNA: TGTGCCAGCAGATTACTCGTGGGGGGCAACACTGAAGCTTTCTTT
CDR3: CASRLLVGGNTEAFF

size: -
J: TRBJ1-5
V: TRBV6-5
D: -
DNA: TGTGCCAGCAGTTACTCGAGGGGCCTGGGGGAGCCCCAGCATTTT
CDR3: CASSYSRGLGEPQHF